This is a list of T cell receptor beta chains from one sample in a study of cytomegalovirus exposure and HLA in healthy donors. Produced via immunoSEQ multiplex PCR; TCRdb's table is partial and in-frame only. The sample has around 300,000 clones; around two thirds are singletons. Sequenced input: PBMCs. The receptors originated from a female donor in good health and CMV-seronegative. Both conserved end residues are part of each CDR3. D genes are given only for firm matches. Clone size is not always given. Where it is, it says once, few, many or a class for expanded clones.

>TRBV6-1|few|14|TRBJ1-1|NA
CASSVGGPNTEAFF
TGTGCCAGCAGTGTGGGAGGGCCGAACACTGAAGCTTTCTTT
>TRBV5-6|NA|12|TRBJ2-3|TRBD2
CASSFVAGDFHF
TGTGCCAGCAGCTTCGTAGCGGGAGACTTTCATTTT
>TRBV4-1|NA|16|TRBJ2-2|NA
CASSQFMDRNTGELFF
TGCGCCAGCAGCCAATTTATGGACAGGAACACCGGGGAGCTGTTTTTT
>TRBV7-3|few|13|TRBJ2-1|TRBD2
CASSLLAGNEQFF
TGTGCCAGCAGCTTGCTAGCGGGCAATGAGCAGTTCTTC
>TRBV7-8|NA|12|TRBJ2-3|NA
CASSPRGDTQYF
TGTGCCAGCAGCCCGAGAGGGGATACGCAGTATTTT
>TRBV19|NA|11|TRBJ2-7|TRBD2
CAAGRGNEQYF
TGTGCCGCTGGGAGGGGTAACGAGCAGTACTTC
>TRBV11-1|few|16|TRBJ2-1|NA
CASSRNSASSYNEQFF
TGTGCCAGCAGCCGTAATAGCGCTAGCTCCTACAATGAGCAGTTCTTC
>TRBV27|once|13|TRBJ2-7|TRBD1
CASSSGQISEQYF
TGTGCCAGCAGTTCGGGACAGATTAGCGAGCAGTACTTC
>TRBV19|NA|14|TRBJ2-3|NA
CASSMGLFTDTQYF
TGTGCCAGTAGTATGGGGCTGTTTACAGATACGCAGTATTTT
>TRBV7-2|NA|18|TRBJ2-1|TRBD2
CASSLIRGASGLFNEQFF
TGTGCCAGCAGCTTAATAAGGGGGGCTAGCGGGCTATTCAATGAGCAGTTCTTC
>TRBV5-1|NA|15|TRBJ2-5|NA
CASSLVYRNQETQYF
TGCGCCAGCAGCTTGGTTTACAGAAACCAAGAGACCCAGTACTTC